The rows below give T cell receptor beta chains drawn from one sample of a study of blood T cell repertoires in COVID-19. Clones were sequenced by immunoSEQ multiplex PCR, and TCRdb holds only the in-frame ones, with some missing. Of 150,000 to 200,000 clones in the sample, roughly 84% were seen once. Input material: PBMCs or T cells enriched from blood (not recorded which). The origin of the receptors is a woman under 40 who had been exposed to COVID-19. Each CDR3 is given with its conserved first and last residue. The order of the fields is clone size, V gene, D gene, J gene, CDR3 protein, CDR3 DNA. A D gene is named only where the DNA matches it firmly. The listing skips clone size in some rows; elsewhere it reads once, few, many or a size class.

abundance: .; v_gene: TRBV7-9; d_gene: TRBD2; j_gene: TRBJ2-5; CDR3aa: CASSFGIGGGETQYF; CDR3nt: TGTGCCAGCAGCTTTGGGATCGGGGGGGGAGAGACCCAGTACTTC
abundance: .; v_gene: TRBV24-1; d_gene: TRBD1; j_gene: TRBJ2-3; CDR3aa: CATSDFSGTGGTDTQYF; CDR3nt: TGTGCCACCAGTGATTTTAGTGGGACAGGGGGCACAGATACGCAGTATTTT
abundance: .; v_gene: TRBV3-1/TRBV3-2; d_gene: .; j_gene: TRBJ2-3; CDR3aa: CASSQDGVVTDTQYF; CDR3nt: TGTGCCAGCAGCCAAGACGGGGTTGTTACAGATACGCAGTATTTT
abundance: .; v_gene: TRBV2; d_gene: TRBD1; j_gene: TRBJ2-2; CDR3aa: CASKTGGKTGELFF; CDR3nt: TGTGCCAGCAAGACAGGGGGCAAGACCGGGGAGCTGTTTTTT
abundance: .; v_gene: TRBV2; d_gene: .; j_gene: TRBJ1-4; CDR3aa: CASSQGQEKLFF; CDR3nt: TGTGCCAGCTCACAGGGCCAGGAAAAACTGTTTTTT
abundance: .; v_gene: TRBV12-3/TRBV12-4; d_gene: .; j_gene: TRBJ2-5; CDR3aa: CASSFREKTQYF; CDR3nt: TGTGCCAGCAGTTTCCGGGAAAAGACCCAGTACTTC
abundance: .; v_gene: TRBV6-5; d_gene: .; j_gene: TRBJ1-2; CDR3aa: CASSSSTGHYGYTF; CDR3nt: TGTGCCAGCAGTTCCTCGACAGGACACTATGGCTACACCTTC
abundance: once; v_gene: TRBV11-2; d_gene: TRBD1; j_gene: TRBJ2-7; CDR3aa: CASSLGQGDYEQYF; CDR3nt: TGTGCCAGCAGCTTGGGACAGGGAGACTACGAGCAGTACTTC
abundance: .; v_gene: TRBV9; d_gene: .; j_gene: TRBJ1-1; CDR3aa: CASSVAQNTEAFF; CDR3nt: TGTGCCAGCAGCGTAGCCCAGAACACTGAAGCTTTCTTT
abundance: .; v_gene: TRBV9; d_gene: .; j_gene: TRBJ1-2; CDR3aa: CASSVSVAGANYGYTF; CDR3nt: TGTGCCAGCAGCGTATCCGTGGCGGGAGCTAACTATGGCTACACCTTC
abundance: once; v_gene: TRBV27; d_gene: TRBD2; j_gene: TRBJ2-7; CDR3aa: CASSPHLAGVPYEQYF; CDR3nt: TGTGCCAGCAGTCCTCACCTAGCGGGGGTCCCATACGAGCAGTACTTC
abundance: .; v_gene: TRBV5-4; d_gene: .; j_gene: TRBJ2-2; CDR3aa: CASSFGRTTNTGELFF; CDR3nt: TGTGCCAGCAGCTTTGGTCGGACAACGAACACCGGGGAGCTGTTTTTT
abundance: once; v_gene: TRBV7-8; d_gene: .; j_gene: TRBJ2-7; CDR3aa: CASSLTGGRVYEQYF; CDR3nt: TGTGCCAGCAGCTTAACCGGGGGAAGGGTGTACGAGCAGTACTTC
abundance: few; v_gene: TRBV19; d_gene: TRBD1; j_gene: TRBJ2-3; CDR3aa: CASSIRQGAWDTQYF; CDR3nt: TGTGCCAGTAGTATACGACAGGGGGCATGGGATACGCAGTATTTT
abundance: .; v_gene: TRBV3-1/TRBV3-2; d_gene: TRBD2; j_gene: TRBJ2-3; CDR3aa: CASSQGPQRGLDTQYF; CDR3nt: TGTGCCAGCAGCCAAGGTCCCCAGCGGGGTCTGGATACGCAGTATTTT
abundance: .; v_gene: TRBV27; d_gene: .; j_gene: TRBJ1-1; CDR3aa: CASSQLGANTEAFF; CDR3nt: TGTGCCAGCAGTCAACTGGGAGCAAACACTGAAGCTTTCTTT
abundance: .; v_gene: TRBV6-4; d_gene: TRBD2; j_gene: TRBJ2-7; CDR3aa: CASSSGLGGLHEQYF; CDR3nt: TGTGCCAGCAGTTCGGGACTAGGAGGATTGCACGAGCAGTACTTC
abundance: once; v_gene: TRBV10-3; d_gene: .; j_gene: TRBJ2-2; CDR3aa: CAISGTETTGELFF; CDR3nt: TGTGCCATCAGTGGGACAGAGACCACCGGGGAGCTGTTTTTT
abundance: .; v_gene: TRBV6-5; d_gene: TRBD1; j_gene: TRBJ1-4; CDR3aa: CASTPGQTNEKLFF; CDR3nt: TGTGCCAGCACACCGGGACAGACTAATGAAAAACTGTTTTTT
abundance: .; v_gene: TRBV12-3/TRBV12-4; d_gene: .; j_gene: TRBJ2-7; CDR3aa: CASSLTVAYEQYF; CDR3nt: TGTGCCAGCAGTTTAACAGTAGCCTACGAGCAGTACTTC
abundance: .; v_gene: TRBV5-5; d_gene: TRBD1; j_gene: TRBJ1-5; CDR3aa: CASSLTDRDYVNQPQHF; CDR3nt: TGTGCCAGCAGCCTTACGGACAGGGATTACGTCAATCAGCCCCAGCATTTT
abundance: once; v_gene: TRBV5-4; d_gene: TRBD2; j_gene: TRBJ2-5; CDR3aa: CASSLSSGGVGTQYF; CDR3nt: TGTGCCAGCAGCTTGAGTAGCGGGGGGGTTGGGACCCAGTACTTC
abundance: .; v_gene: TRBV18; d_gene: .; j_gene: TRBJ2-7; CDR3aa: CASSQRLSGTYEQYF; CDR3nt: TGTGCCAGCTCACAACGTCTCTCAGGGACCTACGAGCAGTACTTC
abundance: .; v_gene: TRBV6-2/TRBV6-3; d_gene: .; j_gene: TRBJ2-5; CDR3aa: CASSENLETQYF; CDR3nt: TGTGCCAGCAGTGAGAACCTAGAGACCCAGTACTTC
abundance: few; v_gene: TRBV7-2; d_gene: TRBD1; j_gene: TRBJ1-1; CDR3aa: CASSLSGGGTEAFF; CDR3nt: TGTGCCAGCAGCTTATCAGGGGGCGGCACTGAAGCTTTCTTT
abundance: .; v_gene: TRBV11-1; d_gene: .; j_gene: TRBJ1-1; CDR3aa: CASSFLRGDTEAFF; CDR3nt: TGTGCCAGCAGCTTTCTTCGGGGGGACACTGAAGCTTTCTTT
abundance: once; v_gene: TRBV12-3/TRBV12-4; d_gene: .; j_gene: TRBJ1-1; CDR3aa: CASSLSGITEAFF; CDR3nt: TGTGCCAGCAGTTTAAGCGGGATCACTGAAGCTTTCTTT
abundance: .; v_gene: TRBV15; d_gene: TRBD2; j_gene: TRBJ2-1; CDR3aa: CATSRLGLVSNEQFF; CDR3nt: TGTGCCACCAGCAGACTGGGACTAGTTTCCAATGAGCAGTTCTTC
abundance: medium-sized; v_gene: TRBV6-1; d_gene: TRBD1; j_gene: TRBJ2-7; CDR3aa: CASSETTGASYEQYF; CDR3nt: TGTGCCAGCAGTGAGACCACAGGGGCTTCCTACGAGCAGTACTTC
abundance: few; v_gene: TRBV9; d_gene: .; j_gene: TRBJ1-2; CDR3aa: CASSGGGASRDDYGYTF; CDR3nt: TGTGCCAGCAGCGGGGGTGGAGCGAGCAGGGATGACTATGGCTACACCTTC
abundance: .; v_gene: TRBV28; d_gene: TRBD1; j_gene: TRBJ2-2; CDR3aa: CASYTYRGANTGELFF; CDR3nt: TGTGCCAGCTATACCTACAGGGGCGCGAACACCGGGGAGCTGTTTTTT
abundance: .; v_gene: TRBV27; d_gene: .; j_gene: TRBJ1-1; CDR3aa: CASSAPRGTEAFF; CDR3nt: TGTGCCAGCAGTGCCCCTCGAGGCACTGAAGCTTTCTTT
abundance: .; v_gene: TRBV18; d_gene: TRBD1; j_gene: TRBJ2-7; CDR3aa: CASSLGQGSGEQYF; CDR3nt: TGTGCCAGCTCACTAGGACAGGGCTCAGGGGAGCAGTACTTC
abundance: .; v_gene: TRBV19; d_gene: TRBD1; j_gene: TRBJ1-5; CDR3aa: CASSPDRNQPQHF; CDR3nt: TGTGCCAGTAGTCCGGACAGGAATCAGCCCCAGCATTTT
abundance: .; v_gene: TRBV7-2; d_gene: .; j_gene: TRBJ2-2; CDR3aa: CASSPTANTGELFF; CDR3nt: TGTGCCAGCAGCCCGACAGCTAACACCGGGGAGCTGTTTTTT
abundance: once; v_gene: TRBV7-3; d_gene: .; j_gene: TRBJ1-2; CDR3aa: CASSEGTLVDYYPGYTF; CDR3nt: TGTGCCAGCAGCGAAGGGACACTCGTCGACTATTATCCAGGCTACACCTTC
abundance: .; v_gene: TRBV7-9; d_gene: .; j_gene: TRBJ1-2; CDR3aa: CASSGGGNYGYTF; CDR3nt: TGTGCCAGCAGCGGAGGAGGGAACTATGGCTACACCTTC
abundance: .; v_gene: TRBV4-1; d_gene: .; j_gene: TRBJ2-2; CDR3aa: CASSQAVISGLPGELFF; CDR3nt: TGCGCCAGCAGCCAAGCGGTTATATCGGGGTTACCGGGGGAGCTGTTTTTT
abundance: .; v_gene: TRBV6-5; d_gene: .; j_gene: TRBJ1-2; CDR3aa: CASSVGLGESGYTF; CDR3nt: TGTGCCAGCTCAGTGGGGCTGGGCGAATCGGGCTACACCTTC
abundance: few; v_gene: TRBV29-1; d_gene: .; j_gene: TRBJ1-1; CDR3aa: CSVGWSGTEAFF; CDR3nt: TGCAGCGTGGGTTGGAGCGGAACTGAAGCTTTCTTT
abundance: .; v_gene: TRBV9; d_gene: .; j_gene: TRBJ2-3; CDR3aa: CASSVNEETSSTDTQYF; CDR3nt: TGTGCCAGCAGCGTGAATGAGGAAACAAGTAGCACAGATACGCAGTATTTT
abundance: once; v_gene: TRBV5-6; d_gene: .; j_gene: TRBJ1-6; CDR3aa: CASSPDRSSYNSPLHF; CDR3nt: TGTGCCAGCAGCCCCGACAGGAGCTCCTATAATTCACCCCTCCACTTT
abundance: .; v_gene: TRBV7-9; d_gene: .; j_gene: TRBJ2-2; CDR3aa: CASSSLGSRELFF; CDR3nt: TGTGCCAGCAGCTCCCTAGGCTCGAGGGAGCTGTTTTTT
abundance: .; v_gene: TRBV11-2; d_gene: .; j_gene: TRBJ1-5; CDR3aa: CASSWGRENQPQHF; CDR3nt: TGTGCCAGCAGCTGGGGGAGGGAAAATCAGCCCCAGCATTTT
abundance: .; v_gene: TRBV27; d_gene: .; j_gene: TRBJ1-1; CDR3aa: CASSFSLGARNTEAFF; CDR3nt: TGTGCCAGCAGTTTTTCCCTAGGGGCGAGGAACACTGAAGCTTTCTTT
abundance: .; v_gene: TRBV4-1; d_gene: TRBD2; j_gene: TRBJ2-7; CDR3aa: CASSQGSGTSFYEQYF; CDR3nt: TGCGCCAGCAGCCAAGGGTCCGGGACTAGCTTTTACGAGCAGTACTTC
abundance: .; v_gene: TRBV11-2; d_gene: TRBD1; j_gene: TRBJ2-7; CDR3aa: CASSLYLDRGNEQYF; CDR3nt: TGTGCCAGCAGCCTATACTTGGACAGGGGAAACGAGCAGTACTTC
abundance: .; v_gene: TRBV29-1; d_gene: .; j_gene: TRBJ2-1; CDR3aa: CSVEDRQASSYNEQFF; CDR3nt: TGCAGCGTTGAAGATCGACAGGCCAGCTCCTACAATGAGCAGTTCTTC
abundance: once; v_gene: TRBV6-1; d_gene: TRBD1; j_gene: TRBJ1-6; CDR3aa: CASSDRTGPTYNSPLHF; CDR3nt: TGTGCCAGCAGTGATCGGACAGGGCCGACCTATAATTCACCCCTCCACTTT
abundance: .; v_gene: TRBV6-5; d_gene: .; j_gene: TRBJ1-2; CDR3aa: CASSYRYRLGYGYTF; CDR3nt: TGTGCCAGCAGTTACCGATACAGGCTTGGCTATGGCTACACCTTC
abundance: .; v_gene: TRBV7-3; d_gene: .; j_gene: TRBJ2-5; CDR3aa: CASSVDTGSETQYF; CDR3nt: TGTGCCAGCAGCGTCGACACAGGGTCGGAGACCCAGTACTTC
abundance: .; v_gene: TRBV19; d_gene: .; j_gene: TRBJ1-5; CDR3aa: CASSIGQGKSNQPQHF; CDR3nt: TGTGCCAGTAGTATAGGCCAGGGGAAGAGCAATCAGCCCCAGCATTTT